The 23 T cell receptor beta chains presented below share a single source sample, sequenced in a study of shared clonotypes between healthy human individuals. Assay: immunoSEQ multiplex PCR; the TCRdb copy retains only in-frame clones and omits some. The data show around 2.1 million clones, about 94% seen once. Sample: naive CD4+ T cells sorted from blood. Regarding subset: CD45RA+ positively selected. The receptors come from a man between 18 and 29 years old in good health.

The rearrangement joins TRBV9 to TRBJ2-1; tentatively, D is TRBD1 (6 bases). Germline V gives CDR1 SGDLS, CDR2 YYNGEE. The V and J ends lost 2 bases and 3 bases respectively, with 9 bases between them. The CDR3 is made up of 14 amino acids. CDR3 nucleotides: TGTGCCAGCAGCGTTACAGGGAACTACAATGAGCAGTTCTTC. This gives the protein CASSVTGNYNEQFF.

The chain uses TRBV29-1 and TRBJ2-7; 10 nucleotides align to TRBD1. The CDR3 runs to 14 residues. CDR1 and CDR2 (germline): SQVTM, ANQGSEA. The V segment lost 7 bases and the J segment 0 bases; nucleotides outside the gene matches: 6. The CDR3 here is CSALRDRGSYEQYF. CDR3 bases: TGCAGCGCCCTAAGGGACAGGGGCTCCTACGAGCAGTACTTC.

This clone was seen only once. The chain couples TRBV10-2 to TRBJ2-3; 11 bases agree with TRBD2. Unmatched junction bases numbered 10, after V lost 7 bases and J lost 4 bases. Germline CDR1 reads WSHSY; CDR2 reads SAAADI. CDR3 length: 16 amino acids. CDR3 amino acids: CASINLAGGEADTQYF. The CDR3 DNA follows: TGCGCCAGCATAAACTTAGCGGGAGGGGAGGCAGATACGCAGTATTTT.

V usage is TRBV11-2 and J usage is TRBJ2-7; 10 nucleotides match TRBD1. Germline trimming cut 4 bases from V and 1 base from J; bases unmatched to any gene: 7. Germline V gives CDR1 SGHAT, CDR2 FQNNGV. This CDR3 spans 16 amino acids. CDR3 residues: CASSSMTGGKSYEQYF. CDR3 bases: TGTGCCAGCAGCTCTATGACAGGGGGCAAATCCTACGAGCAGTACTTC. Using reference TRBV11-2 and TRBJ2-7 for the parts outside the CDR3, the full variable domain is EAGVAQSPRYKIIEKRQSVAFWCNPISGHATLYWYQQILGQGPKLLIQFQNNGVVDDSQLPKDRFSAERLKGVDSTLKIQPAKLEDSAVYLCASSSMTGGKSYEQYFGPGTRLTVT.

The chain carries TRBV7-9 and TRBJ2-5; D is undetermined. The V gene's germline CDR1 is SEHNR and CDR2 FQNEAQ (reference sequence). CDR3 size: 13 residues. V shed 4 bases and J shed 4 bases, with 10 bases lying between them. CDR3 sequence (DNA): TGTGCCAGCAGCTGGCAGTCCGGAGAGACCCAGTACTTC. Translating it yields CASSWQSGETQYF.

Written as DNA, the CDR3 is TGTGCCATCAGTGACATGGACAGGGGGCGGGAGACCCAGTACTTC. Protein sequence: CAISDMDRGRETQYF. This chain joins TRBV10-3 and TRBJ2-5, with 11 bases aligning to TRBD1. The germline V gene has CDR1 ENHRY and CDR2 SYGVKD. Trimming cost V 3 bases and J 5 bases; bases outside gene matches: 5. The CDR3 is made up of 15 amino acids.

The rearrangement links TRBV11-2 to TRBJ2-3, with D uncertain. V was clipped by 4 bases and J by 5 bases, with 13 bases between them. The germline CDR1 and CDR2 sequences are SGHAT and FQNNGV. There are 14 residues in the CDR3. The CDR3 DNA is TGTGCCAGCAGCTCCGAGGTGGGTCTAGATACGCAGTATTTT. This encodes CASSSEVGLDTQYF.

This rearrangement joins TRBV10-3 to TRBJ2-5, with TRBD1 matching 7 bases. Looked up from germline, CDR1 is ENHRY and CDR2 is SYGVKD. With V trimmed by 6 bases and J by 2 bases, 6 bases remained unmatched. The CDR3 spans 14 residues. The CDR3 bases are TGTGCCATCAGGGGGACAGCCCCACAAGAGACCCAGTACTTC. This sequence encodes CAIRGTAPQETQYF.

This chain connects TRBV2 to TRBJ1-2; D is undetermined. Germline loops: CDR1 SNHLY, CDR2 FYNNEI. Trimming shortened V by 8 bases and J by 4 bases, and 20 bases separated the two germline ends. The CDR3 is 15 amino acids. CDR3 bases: TGTGCCAGCCTCCTTTTTGAGGGAGGACCCTATGGCTACACCTTC. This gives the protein CASLLFEGGPYGYTF.

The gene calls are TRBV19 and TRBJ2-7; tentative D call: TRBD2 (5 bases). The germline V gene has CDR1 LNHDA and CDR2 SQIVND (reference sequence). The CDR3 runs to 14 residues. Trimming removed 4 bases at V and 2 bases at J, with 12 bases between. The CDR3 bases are TGTGCCAGTAGTACGGGCGGGTTTACCTACGAGCAGTACTTC. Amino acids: CASSTGGFTYEQYF.

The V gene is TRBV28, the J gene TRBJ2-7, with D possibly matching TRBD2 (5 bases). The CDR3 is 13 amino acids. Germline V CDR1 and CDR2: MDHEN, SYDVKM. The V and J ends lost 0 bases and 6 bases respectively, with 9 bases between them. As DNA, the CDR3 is TGTGCCAGCAGTTTATGGGAAGGGAGCGAGCAGTACTTC. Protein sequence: CASSLWEGSEQYF. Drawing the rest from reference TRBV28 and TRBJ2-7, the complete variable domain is DVKVTQSSRYLVKRTGEKVFLECVQDMDHENMFWYRQDPGLGLRLIYFSYDVKMKEKGDIPEGYSVSREKKERFSLILESASTNQTSMYLCASSLWEGSEQYFGPGTRLTVT.

The CDR3 spells CASSSTDISNSPLHF. The CDR3 nucleotides read TGTGCCAGCAGCTCAACCGACATCAGTAATTCACCCCTCCACTTT. This sequence joins TRBV5-4 and TRBJ1-6, with unresolved D. This CDR3 region has 15 residues. The V end was cut by 3 bases, the J end by 6 bases, with 13 bases between. Germline lookup yields CDR1 SGHNT and CDR2 YYREEE (reference sequence).

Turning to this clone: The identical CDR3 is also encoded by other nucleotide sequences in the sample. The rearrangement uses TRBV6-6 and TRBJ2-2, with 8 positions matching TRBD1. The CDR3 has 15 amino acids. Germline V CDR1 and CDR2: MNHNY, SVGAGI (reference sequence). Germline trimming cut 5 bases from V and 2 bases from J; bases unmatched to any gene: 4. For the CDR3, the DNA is TGTGCCAGCAGTCGAGGACAGGGTAACACCGGGGAGCTGTTTTTT. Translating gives CASSRGQGNTGELFF.

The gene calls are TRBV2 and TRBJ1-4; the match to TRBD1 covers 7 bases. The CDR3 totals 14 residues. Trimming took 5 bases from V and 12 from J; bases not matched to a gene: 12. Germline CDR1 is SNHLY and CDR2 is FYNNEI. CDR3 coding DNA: TGTGCCAGCAGTTTCGGGACACTTCAGGGGGAACTGTTTTTT. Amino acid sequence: CASSFGTLQGELFF.

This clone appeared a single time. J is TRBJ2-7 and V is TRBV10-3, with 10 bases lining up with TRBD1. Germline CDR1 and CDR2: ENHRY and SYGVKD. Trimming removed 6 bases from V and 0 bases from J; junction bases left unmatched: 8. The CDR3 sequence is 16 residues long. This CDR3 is CAIRNPGQGISYEQYF. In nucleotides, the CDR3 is TGTGCCATCAGGAATCCGGGACAGGGGATCTCCTACGAGCAGTACTTC.

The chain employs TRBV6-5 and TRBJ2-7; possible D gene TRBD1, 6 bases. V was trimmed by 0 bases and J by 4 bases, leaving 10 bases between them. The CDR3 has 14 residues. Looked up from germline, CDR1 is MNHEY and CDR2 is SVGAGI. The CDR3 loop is CASSYSNREYEQYF. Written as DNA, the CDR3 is TGTGCCAGCAGTTACTCCAACAGGGAGTACGAGCAGTACTTC.

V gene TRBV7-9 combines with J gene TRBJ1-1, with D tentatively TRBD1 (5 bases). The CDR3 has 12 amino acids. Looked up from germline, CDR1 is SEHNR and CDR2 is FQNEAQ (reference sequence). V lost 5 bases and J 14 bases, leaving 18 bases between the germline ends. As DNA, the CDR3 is TGTGCCAGCAGCCATCCTGGGGGTTATGCATTCTTT. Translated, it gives CASSHPGGYAFF.

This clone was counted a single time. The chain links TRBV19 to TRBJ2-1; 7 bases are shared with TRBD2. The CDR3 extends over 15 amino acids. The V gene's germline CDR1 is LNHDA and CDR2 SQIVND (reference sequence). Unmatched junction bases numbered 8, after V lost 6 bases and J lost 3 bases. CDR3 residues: CASRTSSGSYNEQFF. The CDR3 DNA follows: TGTGCCAGTAGGACTTCTAGCGGTAGCTACAATGAGCAGTTCTTC.

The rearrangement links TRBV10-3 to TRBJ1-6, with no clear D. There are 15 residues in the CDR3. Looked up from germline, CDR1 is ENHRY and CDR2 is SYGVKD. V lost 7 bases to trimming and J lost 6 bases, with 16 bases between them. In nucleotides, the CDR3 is TGTGCCATCAACCCCGGGCAAGAGGGTAATTCACCCCTCCACTTT. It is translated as CAINPGQEGNSPLHF.

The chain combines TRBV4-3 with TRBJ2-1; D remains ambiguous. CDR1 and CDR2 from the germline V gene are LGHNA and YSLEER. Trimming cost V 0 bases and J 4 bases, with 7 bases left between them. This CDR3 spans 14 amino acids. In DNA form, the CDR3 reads TGCGCCAGCAGCCAAGAGGTGGCATACAATGAGCAGTTCTTC. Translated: CASSQEVAYNEQFF.

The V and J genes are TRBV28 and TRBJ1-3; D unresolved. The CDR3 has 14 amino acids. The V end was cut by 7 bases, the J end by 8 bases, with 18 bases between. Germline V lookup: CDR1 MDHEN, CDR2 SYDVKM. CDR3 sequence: CASTSAGLVDTIYF. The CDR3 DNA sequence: TGTGCCAGCACCTCAGCGGGGTTGGTAGACACCATATATTTT.

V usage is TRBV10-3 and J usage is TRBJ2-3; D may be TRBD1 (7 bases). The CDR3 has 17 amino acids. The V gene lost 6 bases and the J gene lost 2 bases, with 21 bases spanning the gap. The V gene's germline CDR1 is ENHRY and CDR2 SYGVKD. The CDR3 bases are TGTGCCATCAGCCACCAGGGGGGCAGGGAAGACACAGATACGCAGTATTTT. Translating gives CAISHQGGREDTDTQYF.

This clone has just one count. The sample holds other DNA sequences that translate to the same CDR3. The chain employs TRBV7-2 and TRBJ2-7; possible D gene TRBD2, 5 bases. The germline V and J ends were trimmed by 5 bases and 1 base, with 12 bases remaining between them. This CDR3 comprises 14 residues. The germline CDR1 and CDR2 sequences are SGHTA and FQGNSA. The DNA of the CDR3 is TGTGCCAGCAGCCCCCGGAGCGGTTCCTACGAGCAGTACTTC. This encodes CASSPRSGSYEQYF.